The rows below give T cell receptor beta chains drawn from one sample of a study of T cell repertoires in ileal Crohn's disease. Measured with immunoSEQ multiplex PCR; TCRdb has only the in-frame clones, and not every one. This sample has about 7,200 clones, with roughly 78% found just once. The source material was ileal tissue. The receptors derive from an adult with Crohn's disease. Each CDR3 is given without its conserved first and last residue. Fields, in order: J gene, V gene, CDR3 protein.

>TRBJ1-2|TRBV11-2
ASSRGQNEDGYT
>TRBJ2-7|TRBV11-3
ASSKDRSYEQY
>TRBJ2-5|TRBV6-5
ASSQGGKGTQY
>TRBJ2-5|TRBV9
ASSVGADRGGETQY
>TRBJ1-1|TRBV28
ASRRQGGTEAF
>TRBJ2-1|TRBV11-2
ASSPLAGAFYNEQF
>TRBJ1-3|TRBV28
ASSIRRGNTIY
>TRBJ2-2|TRBV9
ASSVASGPTGELF
>TRBJ2-5|TRBV9
ASSVRDRVVGETQY
>TRBJ2-7|TRBV2
ASSEGTSVTYEQY
>TRBJ1-1|TRBV15
ATRPDRGLTNTEAF
>TRBJ2-3|TRBV7-9
ASSLAPSGTRTDTQY
>TRBJ1-2|TRBV5-1
ASSFESNYGYT
>TRBJ2-3|TRBV7-6
ASSLGLAGNTDTQY
>TRBJ1-1|TRBV6-5
ASSHRGAEAF
>TRBJ2-7|TRBV15
ATSRALAVDEQY
>TRBJ2-5|TRBV9
ASSPVGGSETQY
>TRBJ2-7|TRBV18
ASSPGAGRTYEQY
>TRBJ1-3|TRBV5-1
ASSLGQAGASGNTIY
>TRBJ1-5|TRBV9
ASSVGGVSNQPQH
>TRBJ2-2|TRBV6-5
ASSPSGTSSGELF
>TRBJ2-1|TRBV29-1
SVLQSGPFDEQF
>TRBJ1-2|TRBV28
ASSLAGELDGYT
>TRBJ2-1|TRBV6-1
ASSERPAGNEQF
>TRBJ2-5|TRBV27
ASSGTSGRAAYETQY
>TRBJ2-7|TRBV4-2
ASSQDRDRDYEQY
>TRBJ1-6|TRBV27
ASSLTGQGRNSPLH
>TRBJ2-5|TRBV6-6
ASSYSTALQETQY
>TRBJ2-3|TRBV4-3
ASSPTGLAGSTQY
>TRBJ1-2|TRBV11-1
ASAPGQGTYGYT
>TRBJ1-6|TRBV5-5
ASSLGARNSPLH
>TRBJ2-5|TRBV9
ASSALGTSGTGAQETQY
>NA|TRBV19
ASTLGASGRDEQY
>TRBJ2-7|TRBV7-2
ASSSLAWVGYEQY
>TRBJ2-7|TRBV28
ASSLGQIVDEQY
>TRBJ2-4|TRBV9
ASSGIGVQPIQY
>TRBJ1-1|TRBV19
ASTLVRQGLLTTEAF
>TRBJ2-7|TRBV4-3
ASSQDSTGGTYEQY
>TRBJ2-1|TRBV5-1
ASSAGLTSGRTNNEQF
>TRBJ1-3|TRBV7-9
ASSLGQPNSGNTIY
>TRBJ2-1|TRBV30
AWSHGTSGIRLNEQF